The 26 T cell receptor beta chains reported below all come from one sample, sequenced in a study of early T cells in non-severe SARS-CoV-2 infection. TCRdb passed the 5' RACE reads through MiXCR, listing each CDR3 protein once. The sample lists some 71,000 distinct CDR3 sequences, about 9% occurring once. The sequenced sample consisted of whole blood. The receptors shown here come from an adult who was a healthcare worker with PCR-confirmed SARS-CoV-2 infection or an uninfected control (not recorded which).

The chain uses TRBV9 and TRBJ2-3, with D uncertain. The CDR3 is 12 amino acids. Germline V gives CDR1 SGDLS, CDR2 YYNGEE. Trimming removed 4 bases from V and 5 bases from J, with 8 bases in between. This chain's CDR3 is CASSSAQDTQYF. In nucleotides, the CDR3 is TGTGCCAGCAGCTCAGCCCAAGATACGCAGTATTTT.

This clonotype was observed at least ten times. Written as DNA, the CDR3 is TGCAGCGTTGAAGCCCCAGGGGGGCGGGAAGCTTTCTTT. Protein product: CSVEAPGGREAFF. The chain has TRBV29-1 and TRBJ1-1; 7 positions match TRBD1. The CDR3 consists of 13 residues. CDR1 is SQVTM and CDR2 is ANQGSEA in the germline V gene. J lost 8 bases, V lost 1 base, and 7 bases had no gene match.

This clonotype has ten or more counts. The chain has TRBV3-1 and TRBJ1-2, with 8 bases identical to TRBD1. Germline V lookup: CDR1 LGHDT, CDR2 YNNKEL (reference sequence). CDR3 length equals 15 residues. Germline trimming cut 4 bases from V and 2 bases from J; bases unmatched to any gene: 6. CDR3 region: CASSPSTGGNYGYTF. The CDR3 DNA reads TGTGCCAGCAGCCCTTCAACAGGGGGGAACTATGGCTACACCTTC.

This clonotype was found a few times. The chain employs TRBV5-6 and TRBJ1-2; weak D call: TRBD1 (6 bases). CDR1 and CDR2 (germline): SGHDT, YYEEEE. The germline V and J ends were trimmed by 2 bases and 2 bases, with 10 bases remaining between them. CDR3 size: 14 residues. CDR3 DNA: TGTGCCAGCAGCTTAGGGGGGCGCAACTATGGCTACACCTTC. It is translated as CASSLGGRNYGYTF.

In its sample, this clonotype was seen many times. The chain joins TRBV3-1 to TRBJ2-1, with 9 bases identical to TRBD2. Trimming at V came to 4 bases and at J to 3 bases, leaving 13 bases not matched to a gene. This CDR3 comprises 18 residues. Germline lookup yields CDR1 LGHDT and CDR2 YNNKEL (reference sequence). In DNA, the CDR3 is TGTGCCAGCAGCCCACAACCCACTATAGCGGGGGACTACAATGAGCAGTTCTTC. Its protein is CASSPQPTIAGDYNEQFF.

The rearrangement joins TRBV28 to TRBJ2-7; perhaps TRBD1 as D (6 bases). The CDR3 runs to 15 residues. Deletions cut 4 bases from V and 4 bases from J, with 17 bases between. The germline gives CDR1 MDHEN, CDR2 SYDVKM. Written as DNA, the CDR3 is TGTGCCAGCAGTTACACAGGGAACTTAGGATACGAGCAGTACTTC. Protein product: CASSYTGNLGYEQYF.

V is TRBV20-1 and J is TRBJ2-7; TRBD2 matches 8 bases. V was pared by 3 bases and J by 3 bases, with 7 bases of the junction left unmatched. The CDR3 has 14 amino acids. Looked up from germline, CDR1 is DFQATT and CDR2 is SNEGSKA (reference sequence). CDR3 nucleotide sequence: TGCAGTGCTAGTCGGGACGGGGGGGACTACGAGCAGTACTTC. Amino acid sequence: CSASRDGGDYEQYF.

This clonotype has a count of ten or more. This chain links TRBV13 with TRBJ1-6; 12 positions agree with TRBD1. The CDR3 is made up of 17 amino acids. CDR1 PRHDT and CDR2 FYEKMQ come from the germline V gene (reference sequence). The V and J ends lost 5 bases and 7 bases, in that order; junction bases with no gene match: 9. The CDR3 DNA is TGTGCCAGCAGCCGAGAGGGACAGGGGGCGATAAATTCACCCCTCCACTTT. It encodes CASSREGQGAINSPLHF.

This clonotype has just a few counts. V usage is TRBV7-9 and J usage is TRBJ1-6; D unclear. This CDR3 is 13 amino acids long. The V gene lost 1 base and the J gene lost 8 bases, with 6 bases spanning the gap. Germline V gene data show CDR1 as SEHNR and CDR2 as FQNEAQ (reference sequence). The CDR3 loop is CASSLVVDSPLHF. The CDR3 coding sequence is TGTGCCAGCAGCTTAGTTGTCGATTCACCCCTCCACTTT.

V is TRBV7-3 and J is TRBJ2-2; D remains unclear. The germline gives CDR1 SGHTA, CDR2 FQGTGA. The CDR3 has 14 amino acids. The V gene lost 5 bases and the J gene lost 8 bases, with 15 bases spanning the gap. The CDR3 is CASSRNGAGGELFF. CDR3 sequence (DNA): TGTGCCAGCAGCCGCAACGGTGCAGGAGGGGAGCTGTTTTTT.

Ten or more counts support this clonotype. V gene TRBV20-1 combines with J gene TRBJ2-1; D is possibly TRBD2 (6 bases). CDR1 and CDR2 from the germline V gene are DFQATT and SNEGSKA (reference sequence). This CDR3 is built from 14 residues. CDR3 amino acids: CSAGGSSSYNEQFF. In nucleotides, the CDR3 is TGCAGCGCTGGGGGGTCAAGCTCCTACAATGAGCAGTTCTTC.

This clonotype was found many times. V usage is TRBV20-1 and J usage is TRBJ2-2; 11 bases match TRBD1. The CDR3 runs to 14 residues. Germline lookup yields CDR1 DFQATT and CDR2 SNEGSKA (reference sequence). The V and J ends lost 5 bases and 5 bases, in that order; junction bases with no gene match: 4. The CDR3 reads CSALGQGATGELFF. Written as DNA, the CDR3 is TGCAGTGCTCTAGGACAGGGGGCAACCGGGGAGCTGTTTTTT.

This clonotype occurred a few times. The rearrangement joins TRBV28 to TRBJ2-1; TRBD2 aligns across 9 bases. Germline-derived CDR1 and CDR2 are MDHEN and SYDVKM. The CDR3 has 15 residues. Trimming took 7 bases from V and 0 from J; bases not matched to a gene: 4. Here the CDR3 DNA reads TGTGCCAGCATTTCTAGCGGGGCCTCCTACAATGAGCAGTTCTTC. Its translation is CASISSGASYNEQFF.

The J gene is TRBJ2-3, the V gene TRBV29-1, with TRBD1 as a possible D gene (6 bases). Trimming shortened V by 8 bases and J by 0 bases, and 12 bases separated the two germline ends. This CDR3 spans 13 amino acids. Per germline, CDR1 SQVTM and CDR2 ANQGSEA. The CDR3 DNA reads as TGCAGCCTCAGGGGAACTAGCACAGATACGCAGTATTTT. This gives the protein CSLRGTSTDTQYF.

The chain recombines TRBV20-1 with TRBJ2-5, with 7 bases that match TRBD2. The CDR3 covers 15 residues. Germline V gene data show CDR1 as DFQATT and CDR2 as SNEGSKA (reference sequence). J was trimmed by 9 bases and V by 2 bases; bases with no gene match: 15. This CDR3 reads CSARSTGDAGEAQYF. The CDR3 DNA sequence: TGCAGTGCTAGATCTACGGGAGATGCGGGAGAAGCCCAGTACTTC.

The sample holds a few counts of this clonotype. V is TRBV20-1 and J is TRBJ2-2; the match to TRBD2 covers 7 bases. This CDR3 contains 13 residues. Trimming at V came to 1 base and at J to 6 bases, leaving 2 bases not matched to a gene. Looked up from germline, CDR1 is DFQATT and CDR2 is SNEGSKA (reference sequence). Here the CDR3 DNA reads TGCAGTGCTAGAGGAGCGGGGCCCGGGGAGCTGTTTTTT. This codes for CSARGAGPGELFF.

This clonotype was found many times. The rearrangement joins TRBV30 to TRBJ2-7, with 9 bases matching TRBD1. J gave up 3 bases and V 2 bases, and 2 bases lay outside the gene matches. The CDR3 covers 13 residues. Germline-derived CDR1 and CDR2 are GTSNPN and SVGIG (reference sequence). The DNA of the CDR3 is TGTGCCTGGAGTAGGACAGGGGTCTACGAGCAGTACTTC. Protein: CAWSRTGVYEQYF. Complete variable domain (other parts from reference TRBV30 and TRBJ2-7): SQTIHQWPATLVQPVGSPLSLECTVEGTSNPNLYWYRQAAGRGLQLLFYSVGIGQISSEVPQNLSASRPQDRQFILSSKKLLLSDSGFYLCAWSRTGVYEQYFGPGTRLTVT.

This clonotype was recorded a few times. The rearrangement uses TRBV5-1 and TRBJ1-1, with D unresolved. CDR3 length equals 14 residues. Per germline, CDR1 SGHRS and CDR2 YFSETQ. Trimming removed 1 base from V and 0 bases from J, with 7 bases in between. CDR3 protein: CASSLTVMNTEAFF. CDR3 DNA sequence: TGCGCCAGCAGCTTGACAGTGATGAACACTGAAGCTTTCTTT. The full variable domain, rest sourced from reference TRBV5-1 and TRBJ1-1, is KAGVTQTPRYLIKTRGQQVTLSCSPISGHRSVSWYQQTPGQGLQFLFEYFSETQRNKGNFPGRFSGRQFSNSRSEMNVSTLELGDSALYLCASSLTVMNTEAFFGQGTRLTVV.

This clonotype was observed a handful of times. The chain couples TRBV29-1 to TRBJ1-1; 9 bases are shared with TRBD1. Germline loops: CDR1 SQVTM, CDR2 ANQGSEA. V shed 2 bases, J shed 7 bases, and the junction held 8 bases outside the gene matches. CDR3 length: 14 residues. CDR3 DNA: TGCAGCGTTGAACCCCGGACAGGGGCGAATGAAGCTTTCTTT. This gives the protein CSVEPRTGANEAFF.

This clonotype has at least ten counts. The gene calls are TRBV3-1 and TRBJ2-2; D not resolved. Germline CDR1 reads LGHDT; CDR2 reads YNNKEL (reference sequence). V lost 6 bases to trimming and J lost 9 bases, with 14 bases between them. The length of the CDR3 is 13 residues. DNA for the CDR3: TGTGCCAGCAGTCCGCTTCTATATCGGGAGCTGTTTTTT. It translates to CASSPLLYRELFF.

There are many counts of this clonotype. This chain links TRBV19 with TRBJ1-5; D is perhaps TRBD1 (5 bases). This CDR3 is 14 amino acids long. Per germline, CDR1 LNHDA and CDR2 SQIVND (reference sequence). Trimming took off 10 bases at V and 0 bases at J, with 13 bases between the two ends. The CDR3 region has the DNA TGTGCCACCCATTCGACAGCTAGCAATCAGCCCCAGCATTTT. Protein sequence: CATHSTASNQPQHF.

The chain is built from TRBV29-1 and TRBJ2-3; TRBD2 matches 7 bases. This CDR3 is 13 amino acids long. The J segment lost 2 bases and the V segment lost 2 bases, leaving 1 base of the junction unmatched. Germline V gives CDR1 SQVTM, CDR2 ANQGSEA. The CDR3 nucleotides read TGCAGCGTTGAACTAGCGGTCACAGATACGCAGTATTTT. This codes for CSVELAVTDTQYF.

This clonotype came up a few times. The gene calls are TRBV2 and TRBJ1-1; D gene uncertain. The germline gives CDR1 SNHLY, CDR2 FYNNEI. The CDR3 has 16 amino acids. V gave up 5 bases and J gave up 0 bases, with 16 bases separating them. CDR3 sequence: CASSTRPRLVNTEAFF. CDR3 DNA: TGTGCCAGCAGTACTCGCCCCAGGTTGGTGAACACTGAAGCTTTCTTT.

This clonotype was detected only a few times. The CDR3 loop is CASSPQTGGHEQYF. CDR3 sequence (DNA): TGTGCCAGCAGCCCCCAGACAGGGGGCCACGAGCAGTACTTC. The V and J genes are TRBV11-2 and TRBJ2-7, with 10 bases aligning to TRBD1. V dropped 5 bases and J dropped 5; count of bases not matched to a gene: 6. CDR3 length: 14 amino acids. The germline V gene encodes CDR1 SGHAT and CDR2 FQNNGV.

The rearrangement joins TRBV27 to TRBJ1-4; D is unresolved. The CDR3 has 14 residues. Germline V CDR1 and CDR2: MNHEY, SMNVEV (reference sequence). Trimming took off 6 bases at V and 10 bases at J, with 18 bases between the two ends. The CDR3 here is CASRARSTAVKLFF. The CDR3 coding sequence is TGTGCCAGCAGGGCCAGGAGCACTGCTGTAAAACTGTTTTTT.

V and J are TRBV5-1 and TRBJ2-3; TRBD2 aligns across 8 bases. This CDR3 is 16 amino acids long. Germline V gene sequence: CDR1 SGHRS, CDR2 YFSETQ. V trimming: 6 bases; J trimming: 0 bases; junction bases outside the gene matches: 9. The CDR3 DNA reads TGCGCCAGCAACCTGGCGGGGGGAACAAGCACAGATACGCAGTATTTT. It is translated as CASNLAGGTSTDTQYF.